This TCR beta chain was identified in a study of T cell repertoires in cytomegalovirus infection. In the study overall: Indications came from public TCR beta signatures; they pointed to CMV infection and to a matching HLA type.

TCRdb processed the reads anew with MiXCR; each CDR3 protein has one entry. The table has 560,000 or so distinct CDR3 sequences, 16% seen once. This clonotype has ten or more counts. Antigen: not known. General observations from the study: The cumulative frequency of public TCR beta families distinguished individuals who carried CMV together with the relevant HLA. It was HLA-C-restricted CMV-specific TCR beta clonotypes that dominated the response ex vivo.

This CDR3 is built from 16 residues. Germline values: CDR1 SGHVS, CDR2 FQNEAQ. The ends lost 1 base at V and 4 bases at J; junction bases unmatched: 6. The sample comprised CD8+ T cells from PBMCs. The chain joins TRBV7-8 to TRBJ2-2, with 7 positions matching TRBD2. This TCR derives from a human donor in good health (CMV status not recorded). Some clones in this sample may be carry-over from other donors' samples. The CDR3 DNA follows: TGTGCCAGCAGCTTAGGCGGGGGAGGCTCCACCGGGGAGCTGTTTTTT. It codes for CASSLGGGGSTGELFF.